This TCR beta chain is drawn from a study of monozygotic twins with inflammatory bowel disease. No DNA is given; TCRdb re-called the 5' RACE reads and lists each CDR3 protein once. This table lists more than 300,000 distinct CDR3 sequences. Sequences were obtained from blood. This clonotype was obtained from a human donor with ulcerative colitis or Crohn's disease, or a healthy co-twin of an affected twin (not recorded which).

The CDR3 sequence is CSAPSSGRSYNEQFF. The genes are TRBV20-1 and TRBJ2-1. The CDR3 is 15 amino acids. In germline, CDR1 is DFQATT, CDR2 SNEGSKA (reference sequence).